These T cell receptor beta chains were read from a single sample in a study of shared clonotypes between healthy human individuals. Data came from immunoSEQ multiplex PCR; TCRdb stores just in-frame clones and leaves some out. The top ten hold 10% to 15% of the sample, which has 400,000 to 500,000 clones, about three quarters seen once. The sample comprised PBMCs. These receptors originate from a woman aged 40 to 55 in good health. Some clones in this sample may be carry-over from other donors' samples. CDR3s include the opening cysteine and the closing phenylalanine or tryptophan. The order of the fields is D gene, V gene, J gene, clone size, CDR3 DNA, CDR3 protein. D genes are given only for firm matches. A row's size may be missing; if present it is once, few, many or a size class.

>TRBD2|TRBV28|TRBJ2-7|-
TGTGCCAGCAGATCCGGACTAGCGGGGACCTACGAGCAGTACTTC
CASRSGLAGTYEQYF
>-|TRBV27|TRBJ1-2|-
TGTGCCAGCAGTTTATTGCGGGGGGCGGAAGGCTACACCTTC
CASSLLRGAEGYTF
>-|TRBV5-4|TRBJ2-7|-
TGTGCCAGCAGCCTCGTCGGGACCGATGAGCAGTACTTC
CASSLVGTDEQYF
>-|TRBV25-1|TRBJ1-2|-
TGTGCCAGCAGTCGAGGGCAGGGTGGCTACACCTTC
CASSRGQGGYTF
>TRBD2|TRBV11-2|TRBJ2-5|-
TGTGCCAGCAGCCGAGGGACTAGCGTTGAGACCCAGTACTTC
CASSRGTSVETQYF
>-|TRBV2|TRBJ1-2|-
TGTGCCAGCAGTGAACGCCGGATCACCGAGTATGGCTACACCTTC
CASSERRITEYGYTF
>-|TRBV10-3|TRBJ2-1|-
TGTGCCATCAGTGAGTCTCGTCGGGACTCCTACAATGAGCAGTTCTTC
CAISESRRDSYNEQFF
>TRBD1|TRBV5-1|TRBJ1-1|few
TGCGCCAGCAGCGGTTCAGGGGGGGACACTGAAGCTTTCTTT
CASSGSGGDTEAFF
>-|TRBV20-1|TRBJ1-2|-
TGCAGAGGGGCGCCCCTCGGCTACACCTTC
CRGAPLGYTF
>-|TRBV5-4|TRBJ2-2|-
TGTGCCAGCAGCTTTGGGTCGGACACCGGGGAGCTGTTTTTT
CASSFGSDTGELFF
>TRBD1|TRBV19|TRBJ2-1|-
TGTGCCAGTAGCATCCAATGGACAGGGGTGACCTACAATGAGCAGTTCTTC
CASSIQWTGVTYNEQFF
>TRBD2|TRBV19|TRBJ2-2|few
TGTGCCAGTAGCCCAACTAGCGGGAGGGTGGCCGGGGAGCTGTTTTTT
CASSPTSGRVAGELFF
>-|TRBV29-1|TRBJ2-1|-
TGCAGCGTGGACGGACTGAGGTACAATGAGCAGTTCTTC
CSVDGLRYNEQFF
>TRBD1|TRBV29-1|TRBJ2-6|-
TGCAGCGTTACATTGACAGGGACACCACCTGGGGCCAACGTCCTGACTTTC
CSVTLTGTPPGANVLTF
>TRBD2|TRBV30|TRBJ2-2|once
TGTGCCTGGAGTTACCCCGGGACTAGCGAGGGGGGGGAGCTGTTTTTT
CAWSYPGTSEGGELFF
>TRBD1|TRBV2|TRBJ2-1|-
TGTGCCAGCAGCCCCCCTCCGGGACAGGGGCCCTACAATGAGCAGTTCTTC
CASSPPPGQGPYNEQFF
>-|TRBV7-9|TRBJ2-2|few
TGTGCCAGCAGCCCGATCCGGGCCGGGGAGCTGTTTTTT
CASSPIRAGELFF
>-|TRBV7-9|TRBJ2-3|-
TGTGCCAGCAGCTTAGGCCACCAGGCAGATACGCAGTATTTT
CASSLGHQADTQYF
>-|TRBV11-1|TRBJ1-1|-
TGTGCCAGCAGCTCCGACAGGACGAACACTGAAGCTTTCTTT
CASSSDRTNTEAFF
>TRBD1|TRBV6-1|TRBJ1-2|-
TGTGCCAGCAGTGAAGACAGGGGGCGATCCTATGGCTACACCTTC
CASSEDRGRSYGYTF
>-|TRBV4-3|TRBJ1-5|-
TGCGCCAGCAGCCAAGCTATGGGTACGGGCCAGCCCCAGCATTTT
CASSQAMGTGQPQHF
>-|TRBV7-9|TRBJ2-7|-
TGTGCCAGCAGCTTAGCACTAGTACCCTACGAGCAGTACTTC
CASSLALVPYEQYF
>-|TRBV6-1|TRBJ2-7|few
TGTGCCAGCAGTGACAGTAAAACTGCCTACGAGCAGTACTTC
CASSDSKTAYEQYF
>-|TRBV7-9|TRBJ2-7|-
TGTGCCAGCACCCAGGTCTGGGGCTACGAGCAGTACTTC
CASTQVWGYEQYF
>-|TRBV9|TRBJ2-1|-
TGTGCCAGCAGCGTAGCTTCTTCCTACAATGAGCAGTTCTTC
CASSVASSYNEQFF
>TRBD1|TRBV15|TRBJ1-4|-
TGTGGGGTGGGACAGGGATATGAAAAACTGTTTTTT
CGVGQGYEKLFF
>-|TRBV10-3|TRBJ2-2|-
TGTGCCATCAGTGAGGAAGTCAGACACACCGGGGAGCTGTTTTTT
CAISEEVRHTGELFF
>-|TRBV23-1|TRBJ1-1|-
TGCGCCAGCAGTTTCAACACTGAAGCTTTCTTT
CASSFNTEAFF
>-|TRBV11-2|TRBJ2-1|-
TGTGCCAGCAGGAGTAGCTCGGATCCCAATGAGCAGTTCTTC
CASRSSSDPNEQFF
>-|TRBV18|TRBJ1-1|-
TGTGCCAGCTCCCGGACGGACTTGAACACTGAAGCTTTCTTT
CASSRTDLNTEAFF
>-|TRBV18|TRBJ2-1|-
TGTGCCAGCTCCCCACGCGGGGATGAGCAGTTCTTC
CASSPRGDEQFF
>TRBD1|TRBV30|TRBJ2-6|once
TGTGCCTGGATGGGGACAGGGAATCCGGGAGGGGCCAACGTCCTGACTTTC
CAWMGTGNPGGANVLTF
>-|TRBV5-1|TRBJ2-1|few
TGCGCCAGCAGTCCCGACCTTAAAGCCTACAATGAGCAGTTCTTC
CASSPDLKAYNEQFF
>TRBD2|TRBV19|TRBJ2-3|-
TGTGCCAGTAGTATCGGGGGGTACGGCACAGATACGCAGTATTTT
CASSIGGYGTDTQYF
>-|TRBV12-2|TRBJ2-2|-
TGTGCAAGTCGCTTAGATGGTCTAGCGGGACCCGGGGAGCTGTTTTTT
CASRLDGLAGPGELFF
>TRBD1|TRBV5-1|TRBJ1-1|few
TGCGCCACTACGGAGGACAGGGGGGAAACTGAAGCTTTCTTT
CATTEDRGETEAFF
>-|TRBV5-8|TRBJ2-3|-
TGTGCCAGCAGCTTCGGACAGCGCCGGATTGATACGCAGTATTTT
CASSFGQRRIDTQYF
>-|TRBV7-8|TRBJ1-2|-
TGTGCCAGCAGCTGGCAGGAGGCCTATGGCTACACCTTC
CASSWQEAYGYTF
>-|TRBV4-3|TRBJ2-6|-
TGCGCCAGCAGCCGGCGGGTCCAAAGCTCTGGGGCCAACGTCCTGACTTTC
CASSRRVQSSGANVLTF
>-|TRBV11-3|TRBJ2-2|once
TGTGCCAGCAGCTTAGACTCCCCTGGGACCGGGAACACCGGGGAGCTGTTTTTT
CASSLDSPGTGNTGELFF
>TRBD2|TRBV18|TRBJ2-5|once
TGTGCCAGCTCACCGAGTAGCGGGACTCGGGAGACCCAGTACTTC
CASSPSSGTRETQYF
>TRBD1|TRBV19|TRBJ1-2|-
TGTGCCAGTACAACAGACAGGGAGAGGGATGGCTACACCTTC
CASTTDRERDGYTF
>-|TRBV7-2|TRBJ1-2|-
TGTGCCAGCAGCTTACAGACAGGTGTTACTAACTATGGCTACACCTTC
CASSLQTGVTNYGYTF
>-|TRBV5-6|TRBJ2-2|-
TGTGCCAGCAGCGACGGATGGGGTGATTTTACCGGGGAGCTGTTTTTT
CASSDGWGDFTGELFF
>TRBD1|TRBV7-2|TRBJ2-7|-
TGTGCCAGCAGCCGGGACAGATACTACGAGCAGTACTTC
CASSRDRYYEQYF
>-|TRBV7-7|TRBJ2-1|-
TGTGCTAGCAGCTCCGGGCCGTCGCACAATGAGCAGTTCTTC
CASSSGPSHNEQFF
>TRBD1|TRBV4-1|TRBJ1-2|-
TGCGCCAGCAGCCTCGACAGGGTGGCAAATGGCTACACCTTC
CASSLDRVANGYTF
>TRBD2|TRBV7-2|TRBJ2-5|-
TGTGCCAGCAGCTACGGCGGGAGTGGGGAAGAGACCCAGTACTTC
CASSYGGSGEETQYF